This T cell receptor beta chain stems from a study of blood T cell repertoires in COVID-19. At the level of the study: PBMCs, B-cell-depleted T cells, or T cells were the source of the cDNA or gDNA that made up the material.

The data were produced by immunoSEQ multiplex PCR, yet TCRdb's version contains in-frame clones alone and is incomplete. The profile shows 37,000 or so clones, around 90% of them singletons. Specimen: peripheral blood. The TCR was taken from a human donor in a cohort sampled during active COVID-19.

The CDR3: CASTQMASGGDTQYF. The CDR3 DNA reads as TGCGCCAGCACCCAAATGGCCTCGGGGGGTGATACGCAGTATTTT. The chain has TRBV5-1 and TRBJ2-3; 7 positions agree with TRBD2. The CDR3 has 15 residues. Germline V gene lookup returns CDR1 SGHRS and CDR2 YFSETQ. V dropped 6 bases and J dropped 6; count of bases not matched to a gene: 13.